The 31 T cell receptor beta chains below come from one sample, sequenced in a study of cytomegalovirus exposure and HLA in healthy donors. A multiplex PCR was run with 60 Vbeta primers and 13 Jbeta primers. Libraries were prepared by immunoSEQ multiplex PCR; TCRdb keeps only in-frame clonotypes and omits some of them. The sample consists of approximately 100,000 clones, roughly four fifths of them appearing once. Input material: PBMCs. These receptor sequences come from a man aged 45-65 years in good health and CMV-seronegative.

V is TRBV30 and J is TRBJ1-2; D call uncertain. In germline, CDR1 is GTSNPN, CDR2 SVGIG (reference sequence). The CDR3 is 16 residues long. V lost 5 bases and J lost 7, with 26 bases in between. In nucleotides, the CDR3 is TGTGCCTGGCTCCCCGAACCGGCGAGAGGATTCTTTGGCTACACCTTC. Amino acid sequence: CAWLPEPARGFFGYTF.

CDR3 loop: CASSFTRTPTGGYTF. Here the CDR3 DNA reads TGTGCCAGCAGCTTCACACGAACTCCGACGGGGGGCTACACCTTC. V usage is TRBV7-6 and J usage is TRBJ1-2; D uncertain. The CDR3 is 15 amino acids. The V gene's germline CDR1 is SGHVS and CDR2 FNYEAQ. Trimming pared 3 bases from V and 8 bases from J, leaving 19 bases between.

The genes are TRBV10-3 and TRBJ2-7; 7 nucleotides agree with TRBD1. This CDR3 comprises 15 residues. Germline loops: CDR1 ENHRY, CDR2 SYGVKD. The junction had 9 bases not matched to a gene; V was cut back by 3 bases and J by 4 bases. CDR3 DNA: TGTGCCATCAGTGATTGGTGGGGACAGAGATACGAGCAGTACTTC. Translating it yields CAISDWWGQRYEQYF.

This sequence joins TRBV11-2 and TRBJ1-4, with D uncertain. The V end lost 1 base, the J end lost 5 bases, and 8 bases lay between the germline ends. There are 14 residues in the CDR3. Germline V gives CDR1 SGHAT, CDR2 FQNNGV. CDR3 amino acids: CASSLGPSNEKLFF. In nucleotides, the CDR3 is TGTGCCAGCAGCTTAGGTCCGTCCAATGAAAAACTGTTTTTT.

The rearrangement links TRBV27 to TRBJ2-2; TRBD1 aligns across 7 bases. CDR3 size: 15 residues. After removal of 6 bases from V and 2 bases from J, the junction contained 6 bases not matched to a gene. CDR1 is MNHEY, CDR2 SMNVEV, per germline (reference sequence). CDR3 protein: CASRDRSINTGELFF. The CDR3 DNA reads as TGTGCCAGCAGGGACAGGTCAATAAACACCGGGGAGCTGTTTTTT.

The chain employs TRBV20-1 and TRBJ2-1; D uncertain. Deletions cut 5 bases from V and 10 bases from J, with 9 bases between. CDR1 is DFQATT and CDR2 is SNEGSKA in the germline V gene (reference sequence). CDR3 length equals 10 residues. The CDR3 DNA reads TGCAGTGCTTCGTTGGCCGAGCAGTTCTTC. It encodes CSASLAEQFF.

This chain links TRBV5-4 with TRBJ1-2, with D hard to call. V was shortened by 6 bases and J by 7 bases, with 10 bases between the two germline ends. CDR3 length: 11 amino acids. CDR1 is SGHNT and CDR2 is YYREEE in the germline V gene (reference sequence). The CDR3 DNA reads TGTGCCAGCAACGGAGGGTTTGGCTACACCTTC. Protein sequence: CASNGGFGYTF.

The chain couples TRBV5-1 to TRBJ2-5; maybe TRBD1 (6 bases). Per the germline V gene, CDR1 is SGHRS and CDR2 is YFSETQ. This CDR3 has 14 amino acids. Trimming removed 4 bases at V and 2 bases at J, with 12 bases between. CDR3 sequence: CASSPTGPQETQYF. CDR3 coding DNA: TGCGCCAGCAGCCCAACAGGGCCGCAAGAGACCCAGTACTTC.

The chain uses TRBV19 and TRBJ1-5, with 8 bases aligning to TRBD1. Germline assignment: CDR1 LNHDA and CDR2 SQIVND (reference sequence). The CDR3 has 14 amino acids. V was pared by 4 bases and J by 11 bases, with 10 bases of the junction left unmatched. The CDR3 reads CASSTDREGRSQHF. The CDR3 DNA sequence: TGTGCCAGTAGTACGGACAGGGAGGGACGGTCCCAGCATTTT.

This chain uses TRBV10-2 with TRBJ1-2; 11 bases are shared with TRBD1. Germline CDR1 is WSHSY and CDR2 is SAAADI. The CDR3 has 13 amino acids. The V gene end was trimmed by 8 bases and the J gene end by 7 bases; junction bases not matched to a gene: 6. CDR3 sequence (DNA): TGCGCCAGCGGGGACAGGGGGGAAGGTGGCTACACCTTC. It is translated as CASGDRGEGGYTF.

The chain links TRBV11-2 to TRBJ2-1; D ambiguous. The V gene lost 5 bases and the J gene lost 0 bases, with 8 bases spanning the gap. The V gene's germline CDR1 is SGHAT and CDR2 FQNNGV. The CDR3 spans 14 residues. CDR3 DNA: TGTGCCAGCAGCACCGGGTTCTCCTACAATGAGCAGTTCTTC. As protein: CASSTGFSYNEQFF. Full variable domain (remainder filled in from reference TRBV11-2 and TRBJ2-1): EAGVAQSPRYKIIEKRQSVAFWCNPISGHATLYWYQQILGQGPKLLIQFQNNGVVDDSQLPKDRFSAERLKGVDSTLKIQPAKLEDSAVYLCASSTGFSYNEQFFGPGTRLTVL.

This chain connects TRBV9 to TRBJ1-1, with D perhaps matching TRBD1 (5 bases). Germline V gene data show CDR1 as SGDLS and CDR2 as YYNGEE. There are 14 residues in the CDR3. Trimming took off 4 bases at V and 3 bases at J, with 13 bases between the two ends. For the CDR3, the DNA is TGTGCCAGCAGCTCCATGGGGGGGGACACTGAAGCTTTCTTT. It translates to CASSSMGGDTEAFF.

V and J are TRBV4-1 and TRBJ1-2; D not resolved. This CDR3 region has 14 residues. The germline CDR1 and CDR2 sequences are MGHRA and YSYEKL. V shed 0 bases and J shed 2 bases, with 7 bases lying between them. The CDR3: CASSQDGQNYGYTF. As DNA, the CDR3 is TGCGCCAGCAGCCAAGATGGGCAGAACTATGGCTACACCTTC.

The CDR3 DNA reads TGTGCCTGGAGTGTCTCTCAGATATCACCCCTCCACTTT. Residues: CAWSVSQISPLHF. The genes are TRBV30 and TRBJ1-6; no clear D gene. Germline CDR1 is GTSNPN and CDR2 is SVGIG (reference sequence). The CDR3 is made up of 13 amino acids. V gave up 0 bases and J gave up 10 bases, with 10 bases separating them.

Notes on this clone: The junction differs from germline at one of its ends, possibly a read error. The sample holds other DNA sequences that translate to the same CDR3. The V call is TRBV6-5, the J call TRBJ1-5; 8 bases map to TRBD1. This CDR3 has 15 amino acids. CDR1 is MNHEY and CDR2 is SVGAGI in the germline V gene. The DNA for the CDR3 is TGTGCCAGCAGAAAGGCGGCAGGGGGCAACCAGCCCCAGCATTTT. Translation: CASRKAAGGNQPQHF.

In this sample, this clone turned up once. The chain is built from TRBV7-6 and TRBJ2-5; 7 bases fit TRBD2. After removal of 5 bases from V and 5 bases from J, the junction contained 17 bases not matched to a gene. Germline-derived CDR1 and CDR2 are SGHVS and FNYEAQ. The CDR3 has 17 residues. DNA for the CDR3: TGTGCCAGCAGCGGGGGGGTTTTGGGGGTTGTTAAGGAGACCCAGTACTTC. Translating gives CASSGGVLGVVKETQYF.

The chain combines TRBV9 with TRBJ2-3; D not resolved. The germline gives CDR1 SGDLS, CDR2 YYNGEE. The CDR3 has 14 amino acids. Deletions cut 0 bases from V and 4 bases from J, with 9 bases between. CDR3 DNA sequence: TGTGCCAGCAGCGTAGGCAGGTGGCCAGATACGCAGTATTTT. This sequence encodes CASSVGRWPDTQYF.

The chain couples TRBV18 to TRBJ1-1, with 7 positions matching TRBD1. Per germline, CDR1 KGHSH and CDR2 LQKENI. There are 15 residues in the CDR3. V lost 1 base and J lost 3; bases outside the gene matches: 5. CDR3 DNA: TGTGCCAGCTCACCACTGGACAGGACGGACACTGAAGCTTTCTTT. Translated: CASSPLDRTDTEAFF.

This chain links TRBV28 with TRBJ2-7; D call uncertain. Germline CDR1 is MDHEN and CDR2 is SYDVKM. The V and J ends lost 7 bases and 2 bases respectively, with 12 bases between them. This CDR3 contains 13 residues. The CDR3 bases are TGTGCCAGCACCCGGCAAAGCGCCTACGAGCAGTACTTC. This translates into CASTRQSAYEQYF.

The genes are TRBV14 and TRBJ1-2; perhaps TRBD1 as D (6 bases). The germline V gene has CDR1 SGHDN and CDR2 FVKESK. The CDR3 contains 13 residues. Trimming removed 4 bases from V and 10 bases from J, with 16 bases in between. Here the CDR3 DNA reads TGTGCCAGCAGCCTCGCAGGGGTTTCAGTCTACACCTTC. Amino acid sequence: CASSLAGVSVYTF.

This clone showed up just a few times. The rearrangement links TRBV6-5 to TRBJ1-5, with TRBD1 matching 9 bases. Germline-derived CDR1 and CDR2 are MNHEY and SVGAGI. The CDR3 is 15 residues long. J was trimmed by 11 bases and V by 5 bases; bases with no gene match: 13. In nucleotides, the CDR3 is TGTGCCAGCAGTACAGGGGGCGGGGCCTCGGTGGCCCAGCATTTT. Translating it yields CASSTGGGASVAQHF.

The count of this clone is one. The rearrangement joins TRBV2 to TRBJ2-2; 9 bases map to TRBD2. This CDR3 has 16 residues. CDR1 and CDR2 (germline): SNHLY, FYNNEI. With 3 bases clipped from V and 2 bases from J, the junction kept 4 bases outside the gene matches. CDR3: CASSEWRGGNTGELFF. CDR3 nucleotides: TGTGCCAGCAGTGAGTGGCGGGGGGGAAACACCGGGGAGCTGTTTTTT.

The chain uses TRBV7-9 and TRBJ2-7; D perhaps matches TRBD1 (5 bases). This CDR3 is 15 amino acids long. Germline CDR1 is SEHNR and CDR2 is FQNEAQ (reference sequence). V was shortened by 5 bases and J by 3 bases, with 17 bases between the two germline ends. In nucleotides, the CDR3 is TGTGCCAGCAGCCAAGGGGCTATGACGAGCTACGAGCAGTACTTC. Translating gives CASSQGAMTSYEQYF.

The CDR3 here is CASSLAAGGYEQYF. DNA for the CDR3: TGTGCCAGCAGCTTAGCAGCGGGAGGCTACGAGCAGTACTTC. V and J are TRBV7-2 and TRBJ2-5; TRBD2 matches 9 bases. The tail of the sequence fits TRBJ2-7 better, so the J call may be wrong. The germline gives CDR1 SGHTA, CDR2 FQGNSA. The CDR3 has 14 residues.

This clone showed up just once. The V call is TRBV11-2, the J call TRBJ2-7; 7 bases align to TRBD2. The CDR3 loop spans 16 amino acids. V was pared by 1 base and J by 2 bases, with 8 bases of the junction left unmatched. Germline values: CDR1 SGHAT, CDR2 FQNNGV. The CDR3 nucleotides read TGTGCCAGCAGCTTAGGGGTGGCTAGCGGAACCTACGAGCAGTACTTC. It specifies CASSLGVASGTYEQYF.

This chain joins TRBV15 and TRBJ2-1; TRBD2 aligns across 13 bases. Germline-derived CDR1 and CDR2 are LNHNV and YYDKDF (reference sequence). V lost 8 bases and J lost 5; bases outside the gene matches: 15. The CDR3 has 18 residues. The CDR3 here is CATGKRTSGRARNNEQFF. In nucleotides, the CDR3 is TGTGCCACCGGAAAACGGACTAGCGGGAGAGCGCGGAACAATGAGCAGTTCTTC.

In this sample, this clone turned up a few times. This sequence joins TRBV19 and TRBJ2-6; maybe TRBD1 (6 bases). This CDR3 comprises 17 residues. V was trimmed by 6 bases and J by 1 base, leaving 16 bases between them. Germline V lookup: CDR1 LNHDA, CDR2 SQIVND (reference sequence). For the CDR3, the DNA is TGTGCCAGTAGCCGACAGGCAACGCAGTCTGGGGCCAACGTCCTGACTTTC. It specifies CASSRQATQSGANVLTF.

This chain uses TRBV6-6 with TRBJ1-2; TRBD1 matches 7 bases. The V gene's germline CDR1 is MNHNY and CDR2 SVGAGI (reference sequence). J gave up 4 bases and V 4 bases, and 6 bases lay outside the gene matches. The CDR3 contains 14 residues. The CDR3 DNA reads TGTGCCAGCAGTTCCAACGACAGGGCCTATGGCTACACCTTC. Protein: CASSSNDRAYGYTF.

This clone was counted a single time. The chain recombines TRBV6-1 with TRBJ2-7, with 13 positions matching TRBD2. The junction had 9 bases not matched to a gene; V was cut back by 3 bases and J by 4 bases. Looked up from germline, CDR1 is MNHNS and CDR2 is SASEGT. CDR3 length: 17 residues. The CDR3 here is CASSEGLAGSGRYEQYF. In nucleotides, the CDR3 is TGTGCCAGCAGTGAGGGACTAGCGGGATCGGGTAGGTACGAGCAGTACTTC.

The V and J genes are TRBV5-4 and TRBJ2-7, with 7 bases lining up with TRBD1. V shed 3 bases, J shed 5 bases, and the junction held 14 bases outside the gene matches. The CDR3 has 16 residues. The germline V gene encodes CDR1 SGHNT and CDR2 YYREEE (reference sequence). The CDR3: CASSWGGGQLRHEQYF. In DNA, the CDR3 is TGTGCCAGCAGCTGGGGTGGGGGACAGCTTCGTCACGAGCAGTACTTC.

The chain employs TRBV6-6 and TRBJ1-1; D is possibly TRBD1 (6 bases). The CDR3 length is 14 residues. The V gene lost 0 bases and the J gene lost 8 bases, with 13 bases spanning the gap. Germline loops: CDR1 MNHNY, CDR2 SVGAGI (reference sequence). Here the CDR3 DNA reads TGTGCCAGCAGTTACTCCCCTCTGGGGGCCGAAGCTTTCTTT. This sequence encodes CASSYSPLGAEAFF.